The rows below give T cell receptor beta chains drawn from one sample of a study of T cell repertoires in cytomegalovirus infection. No cognate antigen is known for these TCRs. In TCRdb, the reads were re-called with MiXCR into one record per CDR3 protein. The sample records 70,000 to 85,000 distinct CDR3 sequences, about 40% being singletons. The sequenced sample was CD8+ T cells from cultured PBMCs, obtained from culture after CMV antigen stimulation. Every receptor here comes from a human donor in good health (CMV status not recorded). Some clones in this sample may be carry-over from other donors' samples. CDR3s include the opening cysteine and the closing phenylalanine or tryptophan. A D gene is named only where the DNA matches it firmly. Some rows mark clone size as missing; the rest say once, few, many or name a class of expanded clone.

CDR3 protein | CDR3 DNA | J gene | D gene | clone size | V gene
CASAFGDSSTDTQYF | TGTGCCAGTGCCTTTGGTGATTCTAGCACAGATACGCAGTATTTT | TRBJ2-3 | - | few | TRBV19
CASSLEGTILAGETQYF | TGTGCTAGCAGCTTAGAGGGAACAATACTGGCGGGTGAGACCCAGTACTTC | TRBJ2-5 | - | - | TRBV7-6
CASSLRQGVQPQHF | TGTGCCAGCAGTTTACGACAGGGGGTTCAGCCCCAGCATTTT | TRBJ1-5 | TRBD1 | - | TRBV27
CASSPGTLAGGQQANTDTQYF | TGTGCCAGCAGCCCCGGTACCCTAGCGGGGGGACAGCAAGCCAACACAGATACGCAGTATTTT | TRBJ2-3 | TRBD2 | - | TRBV9
CASSKGLAGGTNTGELFF | TGTGCCAGCAGCAAAGGTCTAGCGGGGGGGACGAACACCGGGGAGCTGTTTTTT | TRBJ2-2 | TRBD2 | many | TRBV7-2
CASSQAAGQGHVFF | TGCGCCAGCAGCCAGGCGGCGGGACAGGGTCATGTGTTCTTC | TRBJ2-1 | TRBD1 | - | TRBV4-1
CASSQFNHDRLSYEQYF | TGCGCCAGCAGTCAGTTTAACCACGACAGGCTCTCCTACGAGCAGTACTTC | TRBJ2-7 | - | - | TRBV23-1
CASSYWTGEKGTGELFF | TGTGCCAGCAGTTACTGGACAGGGGAAAAAGGCACCGGGGAGCTGTTTTTT | TRBJ2-2 | TRBD1 | - | TRBV6-5
CSVERLGTGADTQYF | TGCAGCGTAGAGCGACTAGGGACAGGGGCAGATACGCAGTATTTT | TRBJ2-3 | TRBD1 | - | TRBV29-1
CASSPDRGALYEQYF | TGTGCCAGCAGTCCCGACAGGGGGGCCCTATACGAGCAGTACTTC | TRBJ2-7 | TRBD1 | few | TRBV7-9
CASSGTGWGYTF | TGTGCCAGCAGCGGGACAGGGTGGGGCTACACCTTC | TRBJ1-2 | TRBD1 | - | TRBV5-8
CSARGGASGVGETQYF | TGCAGTGCTAGAGGGGGGGCTAGCGGGGTGGGTGAGACCCAGTACTTC | TRBJ2-5 | TRBD2 | - | TRBV20-1
CASRGTLTVDYRVSYNEQFF | TGTGCCAGCAGGGGAACGCTTACAGTGGACTACAGGGTCTCCTACAATGAGCAGTTCTTC | TRBJ2-1 | - | - | TRBV28
CASSQTRQGADTEAFF | TGTGCCAGCAGCCAGACCCGACAGGGGGCCGACACTGAAGCTTTCTTT | TRBJ1-1 | TRBD1 | - | TRBV28
CASSYSLTGYNEQFF | TGTGCCAGCAGTTACTCACTCACAGGGTACAATGAGCAGTTCTTC | TRBJ2-1 | - | many | TRBV6-5
CSVAGESSYNSPLHF | TGCAGCGTTGCGGGAGAGAGCTCCTATAATTCACCCCTCCACTTT | TRBJ1-6 | - | - | TRBV29-1
CASRLGQGSYEQYF | TGTGCCAGCAGACTGGGACAGGGGTCGTACGAGCAGTACTTC | TRBJ2-7 | TRBD1 | once | TRBV7-4
CASSPLQGYEQYF | TGTGCCAGCAGCCCCTTACAGGGATACGAGCAGTACTTC | TRBJ2-7 | - | - | TRBV7-3
CASSGRGRGGESTDTQYF | TGTGCCAGCAGTGGCCGGGGGAGAGGAGGCGAGAGCACAGATACGCAGTATTTT | TRBJ2-3 | - | - | TRBV25-1
CSAKSGISNYGYTF | TGCAGTGCTAAAAGCGGTATATCTAACTATGGCTACACCTTC | TRBJ1-2 | - | - | TRBV20-1
CASSRYYEQYF | TGTGCCAGCAGCCGTTACTACGAGCAGTACTTC | TRBJ2-7 | - | - | TRBV7-4
CASSLGPSYNEQFF | TGTGCCAGCAGCTTAGGACCTAGTTACAATGAGCAGTTCTTC | TRBJ2-1 | - | few | TRBV7-6
CASSLWDNYEQYF | TGTGCCAGCAGCTTATGGGACAACTACGAGCAGTACTTC | TRBJ2-7 | - | few | TRBV7-2
CASSLGAVSSYEQYF | TGTGCCAGCAGTTTGGGGGCAGTTAGCTCCTACGAGCAGTACTTC | TRBJ2-7 | - | - | TRBV28
CASSLPRGNTDTQYF | TGTGCCAGCAGCTTACCCAGGGGCAACACAGATACGCAGTATTTT | TRBJ2-3 | - | many | TRBV7-2
CASRPTGTEKLFF | TGTGCCAGCAGACCCACAGGGACTGAAAAACTGTTTTTT | TRBJ1-4 | - | - | TRBV27
CSTRRNTEAFF | TGCAGCACCCGACGGAACACTGAAGCTTTCTTT | TRBJ1-1 | - | - | TRBV29-1
CASSLHPQSYNSPLHF | TGTGCCAGCAGTTTACATCCCCAGAGTTATAATTCACCCCTCCACTTT | TRBJ1-6 | - | - | TRBV12-3/TRBV12-4
CASSSRPGREDYGYTF | TGTGCCAGCAGCTCCCGCCCGGGACGGGAGGACTATGGCTACACCTTC | TRBJ1-2 | - | few | TRBV7-2
CASSTEVGDSSNQPQHF | TGTGCCAGCAGCACAGAGGTCGGGGACAGCAGCAATCAGCCCCAGCATTTT | TRBJ1-5 | TRBD1 | few | TRBV7-2
CASSLARQADNSPLHF | TGTGCCAGCAGCTTAGCCAGGCAGGCCGATAATTCACCCCTCCACTTT | TRBJ1-6 | - | few | TRBV7-6
CASSLARGAHGYTF | TGTGCCAGCAGCTTAGCTCGGGGGGCACATGGCTACACCTTC | TRBJ1-2 | - | few | TRBV7-8
CASSLPSSGDSYEQYF | TGTGCCAGCAGTTTACCTTCGAGCGGAGACTCCTACGAGCAGTACTTC | TRBJ2-7 | - | - | TRBV28
CASSEEGMGAEAFF | TGTGCCAGCAGTGAGGAGGGTATGGGCGCTGAAGCTTTCTTT | TRBJ1-1 | - | few | TRBV6-1
CASSLDAATGELFF | TGTGCCAGCAGCTTAGACGCGGCTACGGGGGAGCTGTTTTTT | TRBJ2-2 | - | - | TRBV11-2
CSARDVGGQLLNTEAFF | TGCAGTGCTAGAGATGTAGGGGGACAGCTACTGAACACTGAAGCTTTCTTT | TRBJ1-1 | TRBD1 | - | TRBV20-1
CASSSGALGGFNEQLF | TGTGCCAGCAGCTCGGGGGCGTTGGGGGGCTTCAATGAGCAGCTCTTC | TRBJ2-1 | - | once | TRBV5-6
CASSFRGQWNNSPLHF | TGTGCCAGCAGCTTCAGGGGGCAGTGGAATAATTCACCCCTCCACTTT | TRBJ1-6 | TRBD1 | few | TRBV7-9
CASSLEQGGTYEQYF | TGTGCCAGCAGCTTAGAGCAGGGAGGCACCTACGAGCAGTACTTC | TRBJ2-7 | - | few | TRBV7-9
CASSQVTGGSYNSPLHF | TGCGCCAGCAGCCAGGTGACAGGGGGCTCCTATAATTCACCCCTCCACTTT | TRBJ1-6 | TRBD1 | - | TRBV4-1
CATNRLPGLAWDEQFF | TGTGCCACCAACAGGCTACCGGGACTAGCGTGGGATGAGCAGTTCTTC | TRBJ2-1 | TRBD2 | many | TRBV6-5
CASSLDSGGPTDTQYF | TGTGCCAGCAGCTTAGATAGCGGGGGACCCACAGATACGCAGTATTTT | TRBJ2-3 | TRBD2 | - | TRBV7-9
CASSSGQGRNEQYF | TGTGCCAGCAGCTCCGGACAGGGGAGAAACGAGCAGTACTTC | TRBJ2-7 | TRBD1 | few | TRBV7-6
CATRGGLLYEQYF | TGTGCCACCCGGGGGGGACTGCTCTACGAGCAGTACTTC | TRBJ2-7 | TRBD2 | - | TRBV7-9
CASSEGLAGGDEQFF | TGTGCCAGCAGTGAAGGACTAGCGGGGGGAGATGAGCAGTTCTTC | TRBJ2-1 | TRBD2 | - | TRBV6-1
CSARDIAVGRLGYTF | TGCAGTGCTAGAGATATAGCAGTAGGCCGTTTAGGCTACACCTTC | TRBJ1-2 | - | - | TRBV20-1
CASSPGTEAYEQYF | TGTGCCAGCAGTCCCGGGACGGAAGCCTACGAGCAGTACTTC | TRBJ2-7 | - | - | TRBV27